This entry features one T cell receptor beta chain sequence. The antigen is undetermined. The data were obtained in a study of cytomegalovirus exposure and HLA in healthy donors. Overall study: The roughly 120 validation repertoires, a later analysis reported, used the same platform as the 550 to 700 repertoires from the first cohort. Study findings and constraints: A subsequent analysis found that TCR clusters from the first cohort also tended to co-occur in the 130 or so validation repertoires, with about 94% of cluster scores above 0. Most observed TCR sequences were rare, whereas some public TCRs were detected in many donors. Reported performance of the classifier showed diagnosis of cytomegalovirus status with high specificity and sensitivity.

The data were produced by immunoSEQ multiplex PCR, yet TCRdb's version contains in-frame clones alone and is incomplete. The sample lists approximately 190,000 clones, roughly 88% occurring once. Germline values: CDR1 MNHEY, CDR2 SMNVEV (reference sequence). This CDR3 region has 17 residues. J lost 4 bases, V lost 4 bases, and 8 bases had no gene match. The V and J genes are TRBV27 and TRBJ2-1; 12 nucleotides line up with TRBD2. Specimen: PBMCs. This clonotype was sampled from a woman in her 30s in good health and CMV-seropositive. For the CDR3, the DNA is TGTGCCAGCAGTTGGACTAGCGGGATGAGGGTGTACAATGAGCAGTTCTTC. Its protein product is CASSWTSGMRVYNEQFF.